These 7 T cell receptor beta chains came from one sample sequenced in a study of blood T cells in healthy people across ages. Sample-barcoded 5' priming and a J-beta primer mix drove a second PCR of roughly 7 to 11 cycles. Via MiXCR, TCRdb re-called the 5' RACE reads, giving one row per CDR3 protein. The data contain 650,000 to 1,000,000 distinct CDR3 sequences, 35% to 40% of them singletons. Sequencing input: blood. Receptor source: a man in his late teens or twenties in good health.

The gene calls are TRBV20-1 and TRBJ2-4, with 10 bases identical to TRBD1. CDR3 length equals 16 residues. J was trimmed by 13 bases and V by 5 bases; bases with no gene match: 20. Germline V gives CDR1 DFQATT, CDR2 SNEGSKA (reference sequence). The CDR3 DNA is TGCAGTGCTGAGGGTGCTTGGGGACAGGGGAATTATGAGCAGTACTTC. Residues: CSAEGAWGQGNYEQYF.

On this clonotype: A read error may explain this, as a much larger clone is one base away. The chain joins TRBV12-3 or TRBV12-4 to TRBJ2-3, with TRBD2 matching 8 bases. The CDR3 consists of 14 residues. V dropped 7 bases and J dropped 4; count of bases not matched to a gene: 7. The CDR3 sequence is CASTETGGADTQYF. The DNA of the CDR3 is TGTGCCAGCACCGAAACGGGGGGGGCAGATACGCAGTATTTT.

This clonotype was picked up many times. This chain links TRBV6-5 with TRBJ2-3, with 10 nucleotides matching TRBD2. The trim removed 7 bases at V and 6 bases at J, leaving 4 bases unmatched. The V gene's germline CDR1 is MNHEY and CDR2 SVGAGI. This CDR3 comprises 13 residues. The CDR3 protein is CASTVSGGDTQYF. The CDR3 coding sequence is TGTGCCAGCACCGTTAGCGGGGGGGATACGCAGTATTTT.

The DNA for the CDR3 is TGCAGCGTTACCGGGACAGAGTACGAGCAGTACTTC. As protein: CSVTGTEYEQYF. V is TRBV29-1 and J is TRBJ2-7; the match to TRBD1 covers 7 bases. The length of the CDR3 is 12 residues. Germline CDR1 reads SQVTM; CDR2 reads ANQGSEA. The V and J ends lost 5 bases and 4 bases, in that order; junction bases with no gene match: 5.

V usage is TRBV6-1 and J usage is TRBJ1-2; D uncertain. Trimming cost V 1 base and J 4 bases, with 10 bases left between them. Germline CDR1 MNHNS, CDR2 SASEGT. The CDR3 extends over 14 amino acids. CDR3 in DNA: TGTGCCAGCAGTGAAGATGGAGGGCGCTATGGCTACACCTTC. It codes for CASSEDGGRYGYTF.

This clonotype turned up a few times. The genes are TRBV20-1 and TRBJ1-2, with 8 nucleotides matching TRBD1. CDR3 size: 12 residues. With 5 bases clipped from V and 8 bases from J, the junction kept 7 bases outside the gene matches. The germline V gene encodes CDR1 DFQATT and CDR2 SNEGSKA (reference sequence). The CDR3 DNA reads TGCAGTGCTCTGACAGGGGAGAAGGGCTACACCTTC. It encodes CSALTGEKGYTF.

There are many counts of this clonotype. V and J are TRBV20-1 and TRBJ2-1; 7 bases fit TRBD2. CDR1 and CDR2 from the germline V gene are DFQATT and SNEGSKA (reference sequence). The CDR3 totals 14 residues. The trim removed 5 bases at V and 4 bases at J, leaving 8 bases unmatched. The CDR3 DNA reads TGCAGTGCTGGGGGGGGGACCCCTTACAATGAGCAGTTCTTC. Protein product: CSAGGGTPYNEQFF.